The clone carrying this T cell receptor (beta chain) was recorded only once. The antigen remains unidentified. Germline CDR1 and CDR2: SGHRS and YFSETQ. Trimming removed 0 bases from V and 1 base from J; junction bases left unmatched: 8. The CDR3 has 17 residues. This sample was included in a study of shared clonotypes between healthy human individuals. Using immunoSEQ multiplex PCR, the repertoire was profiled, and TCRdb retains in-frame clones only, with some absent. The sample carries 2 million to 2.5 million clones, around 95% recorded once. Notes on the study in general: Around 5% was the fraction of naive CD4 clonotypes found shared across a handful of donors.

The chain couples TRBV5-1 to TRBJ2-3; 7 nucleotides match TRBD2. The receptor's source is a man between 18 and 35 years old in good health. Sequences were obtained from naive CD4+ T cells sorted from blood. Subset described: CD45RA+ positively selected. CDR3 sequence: CASSLVPGGGGTDTQYF. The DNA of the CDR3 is TGCGCCAGCAGCTTGGTCCCGGGGGGAGGAGGCACAGATACGCAGTATTTT.